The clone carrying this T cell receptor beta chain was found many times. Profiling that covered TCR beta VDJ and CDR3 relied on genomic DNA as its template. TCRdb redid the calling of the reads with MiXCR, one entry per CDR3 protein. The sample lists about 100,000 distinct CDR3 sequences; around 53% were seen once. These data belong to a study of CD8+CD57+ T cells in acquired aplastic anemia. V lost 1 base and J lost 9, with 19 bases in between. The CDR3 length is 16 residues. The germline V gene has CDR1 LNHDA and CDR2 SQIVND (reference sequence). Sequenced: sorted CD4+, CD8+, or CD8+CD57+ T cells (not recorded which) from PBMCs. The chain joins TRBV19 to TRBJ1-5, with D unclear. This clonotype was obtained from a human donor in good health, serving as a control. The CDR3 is CASSIAPGFNIWPQHF. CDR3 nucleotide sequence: TGTGCCAGTAGTATAGCTCCGGGTTTCAACATCTGGCCCCAGCATTTT.